The 10 T cell receptor beta chains reported below all come from one sample, sequenced in a study of blood T cell repertoires in COVID-19. Generated by immunoSEQ multiplex PCR, the TCRdb table keeps only in-frame clones and is missing some. The sample shows around 250,000 clones, around 84% of them seen only once. Sequencing was performed on peripheral blood. These receptor sequences come from a middle-aged woman who had recovered from COVID-19.

This CDR3 reads CAISDGATSGLSYEQYF. The DNA for the CDR3 is TGTGCCATCAGTGATGGGGCGACGAGCGGGCTTTCCTACGAGCAGTACTTC. V gene TRBV10-3 combines with J gene TRBJ2-7; a weak D match, TRBD2 (6 bases). Germline loops: CDR1 ENHRY, CDR2 SYGVKD. The V end lost 3 bases, the J end lost 1 base, and 19 bases lay between the germline ends. The CDR3 extends over 17 amino acids.

The chain joins TRBV10-3 to TRBJ1-5, with D uncertain. The CDR3 has 15 residues. Per the germline V gene, CDR1 is ENHRY and CDR2 is SYGVKD. V was pared by 3 bases and J by 5 bases, with 14 bases between. The CDR3 here is CAISEKKTLDQPQHF. CDR3 nucleotide sequence: TGTGCCATCAGTGAAAAGAAAACACTAGATCAGCCCCAGCATTTT.

With regard to this clone: A read error may account for a junction end that differs from germline. The genes are TRBV7-2 and TRBJ1-1; maybe TRBD1 (5 bases). CDR1 and CDR2 from the germline V gene are SGHTA and FQGNSA. The CDR3 is 14 residues long. The CDR3: CASSLSGGQWIPDF. The DNA for the CDR3 is TGTGCCAGCAGCTTATCGGGGGGTCAATGGATTCCCGATTTT.

CDR3 sequence reads: CAISDSTGANVLTF. The CDR3 DNA follows: TGTGCCATCAGTGATAGCACTGGGGCCAACGTCCTGACTTTC. The V and J genes are TRBV10-3 and TRBJ2-6, with no clear D. The germline V and J ends were trimmed by 3 bases and 2 bases, with 5 bases remaining between them. Germline lookup yields CDR1 ENHRY and CDR2 SYGVKD. This CDR3 has 14 residues.

The chain combines TRBV30 with TRBJ2-2, with 8 nucleotides matching TRBD2. The CDR3 runs 15 residues. Germline loops: CDR1 GTSNPN, CDR2 SVGIG (reference sequence). V trimming: 5 bases; J trimming: 1 base; junction bases outside the gene matches: 6. CDR3 sequence reads: CAWAPGGGNTGELFF. The CDR3 DNA is TGTGCCTGGGCCCCCGGGGGGGGGAACACCGGGGAGCTGTTTTTT.

The rearrangement joins TRBV7-9 to TRBJ1-1, with 7 positions matching TRBD1. The CDR3 sequence is 13 residues long. From germline, CDR1 is SEHNR and CDR2 FQNEAQ (reference sequence). V lost 1 base and J lost 6; bases outside the gene matches: 2. This CDR3 is CASSLVDRSEAFF. DNA of the CDR3: TGTGCCAGCAGCTTAGTGGACAGGTCTGAAGCTTTCTTT.

This clone came up once. The chain links TRBV10-1 to TRBJ2-1; a weak D match, TRBD1 (6 bases). In germline, CDR1 is WNHNN, CDR2 SYGVQD (reference sequence). This CDR3 has 15 amino acids. Trimming shortened V by 1 base and J by 2 bases, and 9 bases separated the two germline ends. DNA of the CDR3: TGCGCCAGCAGTGAGTTCACAGGGCCCTACAATGAGCAGTTCTTC. The encoded protein is CASSEFTGPYNEQFF.

J is TRBJ1-1 and V is TRBV5-1; D may be TRBD1 (5 bases). Germline V gene lookup returns CDR1 SGHRS and CDR2 YFSETQ. This CDR3 has 14 amino acids. Trimming pared 2 bases from V and 8 bases from J, leaving 16 bases between. The CDR3 DNA reads TGCGCCAGCAGCTTCATCGACAGAACCGGAGAAGCTTTCTTT. Translation gives CASSFIDRTGEAFF.

This chain connects TRBV11-2 to TRBJ2-1, with D uncertain. Trimming cost V 2 bases and J 7 bases, with 24 bases left between them. The CDR3 has 18 amino acids. Germline V gives CDR1 SGHAT, CDR2 FQNNGV. The CDR3 sequence: CASSLRFSLAGLNNEQFF. CDR3 nucleotides: TGTGCCAGCAGCTTAAGGTTTAGTTTGGCAGGTTTGAATAATGAGCAGTTCTTC.

DNA of the CDR3: TGTGCCAGCAGCCTATCGGGGGGCGCCGAGCAGTACTTC. This codes for CASSLSGGAEQYF. The chain carries TRBV12-3 or TRBV12-4 and TRBJ2-7, with D perhaps TRBD2 (7 bases). Trimming removed 6 bases from V and 6 bases from J, with 15 bases in between. CDR3 length: 13 amino acids.